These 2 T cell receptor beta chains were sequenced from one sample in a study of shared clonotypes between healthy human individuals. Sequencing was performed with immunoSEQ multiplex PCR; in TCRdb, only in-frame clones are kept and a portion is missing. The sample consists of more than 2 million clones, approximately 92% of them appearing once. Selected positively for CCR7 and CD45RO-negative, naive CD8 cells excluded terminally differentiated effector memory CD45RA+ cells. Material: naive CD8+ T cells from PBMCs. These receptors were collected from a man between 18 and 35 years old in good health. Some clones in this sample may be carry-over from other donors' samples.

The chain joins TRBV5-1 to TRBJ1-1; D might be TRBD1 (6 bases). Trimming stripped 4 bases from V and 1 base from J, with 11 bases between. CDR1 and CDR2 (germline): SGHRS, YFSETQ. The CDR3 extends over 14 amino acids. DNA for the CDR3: TGCGCCAGCAGCGGACGGACAGCGAACACTGAAGCTTTCTTT. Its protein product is CASSGRTANTEAFF.

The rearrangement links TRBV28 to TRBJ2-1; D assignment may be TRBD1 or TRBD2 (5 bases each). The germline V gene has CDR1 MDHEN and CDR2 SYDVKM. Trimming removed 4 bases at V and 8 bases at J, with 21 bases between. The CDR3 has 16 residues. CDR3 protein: CASSSQTVLRGDEQFF. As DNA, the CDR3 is TGTGCCAGCAGTTCACAGACAGTTCTCCGGGGCGATGAGCAGTTCTTC.